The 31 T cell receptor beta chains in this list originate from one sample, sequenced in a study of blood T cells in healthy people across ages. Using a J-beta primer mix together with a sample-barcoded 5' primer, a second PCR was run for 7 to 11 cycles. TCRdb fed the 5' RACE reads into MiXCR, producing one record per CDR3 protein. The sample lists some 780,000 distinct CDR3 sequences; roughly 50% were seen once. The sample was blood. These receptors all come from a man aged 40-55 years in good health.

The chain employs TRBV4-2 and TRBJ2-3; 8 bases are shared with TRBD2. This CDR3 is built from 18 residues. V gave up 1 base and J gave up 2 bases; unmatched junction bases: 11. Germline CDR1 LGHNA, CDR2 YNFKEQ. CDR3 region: CASSQVGSGGISTDTQYF. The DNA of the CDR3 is TGTGCCAGCAGCCAAGTAGGGAGCGGGGGAATATCCACAGATACGCAGTATTTT.

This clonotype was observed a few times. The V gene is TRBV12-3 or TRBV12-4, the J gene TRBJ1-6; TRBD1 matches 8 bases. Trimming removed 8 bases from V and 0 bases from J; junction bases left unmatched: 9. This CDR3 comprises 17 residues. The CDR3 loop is CASSTGEEGSYNSPLHF. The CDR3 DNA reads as TGTGCCAGCTCGACAGGGGAGGAAGGCTCCTATAATTCACCCCTCCACTTT.

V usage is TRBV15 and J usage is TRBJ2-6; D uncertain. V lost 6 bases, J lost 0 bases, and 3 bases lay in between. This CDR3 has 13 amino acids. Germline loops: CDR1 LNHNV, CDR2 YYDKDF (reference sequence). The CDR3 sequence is CATRTSGANVLTF. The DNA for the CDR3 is TGTGCCACCAGGACCTCTGGGGCCAACGTCCTGACTTTC.

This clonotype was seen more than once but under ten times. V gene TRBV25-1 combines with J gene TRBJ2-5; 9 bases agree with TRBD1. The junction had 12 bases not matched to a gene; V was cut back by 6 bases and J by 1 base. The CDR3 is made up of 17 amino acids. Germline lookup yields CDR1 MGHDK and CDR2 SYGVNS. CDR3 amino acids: CASSLQDRGLLQETQYF. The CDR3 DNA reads TGTGCCAGCAGCCTACAGGACAGGGGCCTCCTCCAAGAGACCCAGTACTTC.

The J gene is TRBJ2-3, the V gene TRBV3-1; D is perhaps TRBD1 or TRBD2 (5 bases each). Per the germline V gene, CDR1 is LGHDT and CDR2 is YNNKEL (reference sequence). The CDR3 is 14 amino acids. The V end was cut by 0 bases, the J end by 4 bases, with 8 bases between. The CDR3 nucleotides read TGTGCCAGCAGCCAAGAGGGGGTGCCAGATACGCAGTATTTT. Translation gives CASSQEGVPDTQYF.

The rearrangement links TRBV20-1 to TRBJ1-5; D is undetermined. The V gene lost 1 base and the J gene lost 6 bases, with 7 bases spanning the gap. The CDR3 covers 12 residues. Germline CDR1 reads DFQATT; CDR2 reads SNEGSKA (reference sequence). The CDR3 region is CSARAGFQPQHF. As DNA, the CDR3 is TGCAGTGCTAGAGCGGGATTTCAGCCCCAGCATTTT.

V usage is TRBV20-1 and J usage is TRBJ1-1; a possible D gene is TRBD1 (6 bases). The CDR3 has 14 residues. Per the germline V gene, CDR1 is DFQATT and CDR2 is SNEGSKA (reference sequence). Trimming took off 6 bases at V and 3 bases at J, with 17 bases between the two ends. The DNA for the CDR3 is TGCAGTGCAATAAGACAGGTCAGGGACACTGAAGCTTTCTTT. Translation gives CSAIRQVRDTEAFF.

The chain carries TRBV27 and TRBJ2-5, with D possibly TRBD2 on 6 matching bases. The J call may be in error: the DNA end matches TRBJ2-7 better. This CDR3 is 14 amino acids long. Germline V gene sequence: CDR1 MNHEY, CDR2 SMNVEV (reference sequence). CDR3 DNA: TGTGCCAGCAGTGCGGGACTCCAAGTATACGAGCAGTACTTC. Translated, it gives CASSAGLQVYEQYF.

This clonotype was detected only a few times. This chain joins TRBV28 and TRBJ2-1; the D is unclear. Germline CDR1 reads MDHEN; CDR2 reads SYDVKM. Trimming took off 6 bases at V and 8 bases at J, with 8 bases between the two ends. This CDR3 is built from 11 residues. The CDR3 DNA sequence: TGTGCCAGCAGGGTCAACTATGAGCAGTTCTTC. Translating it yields CASRVNYEQFF.

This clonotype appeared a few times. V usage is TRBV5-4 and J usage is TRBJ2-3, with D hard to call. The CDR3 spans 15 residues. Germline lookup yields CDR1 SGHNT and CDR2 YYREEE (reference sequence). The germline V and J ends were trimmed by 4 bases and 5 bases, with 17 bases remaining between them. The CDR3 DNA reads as TGTGCCAGCAGCGCCACCGGTAGGCAAGTAGATACGCAGTATTTT. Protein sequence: CASSATGRQVDTQYF.

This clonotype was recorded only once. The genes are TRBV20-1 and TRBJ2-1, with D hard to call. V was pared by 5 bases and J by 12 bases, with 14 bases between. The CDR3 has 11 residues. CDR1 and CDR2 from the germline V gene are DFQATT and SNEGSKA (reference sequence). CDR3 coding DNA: TGCAGTGCTGCCAGCTACGGTGGGCAGTTCTTC. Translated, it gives CSAASYGGQFF.

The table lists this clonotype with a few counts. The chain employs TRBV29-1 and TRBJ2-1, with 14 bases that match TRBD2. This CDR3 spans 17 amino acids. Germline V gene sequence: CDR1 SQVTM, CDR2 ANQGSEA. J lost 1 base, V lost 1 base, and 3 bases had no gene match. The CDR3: CSVEGLAGGSSYNEQFF. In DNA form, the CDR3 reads TGCAGCGTTGAAGGACTAGCGGGAGGGAGTTCCTACAATGAGCAGTTCTTC.

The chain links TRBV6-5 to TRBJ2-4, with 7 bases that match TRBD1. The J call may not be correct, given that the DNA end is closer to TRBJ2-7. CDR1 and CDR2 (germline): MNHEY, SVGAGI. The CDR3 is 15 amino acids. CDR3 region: CASSQRQGHIYEQYF. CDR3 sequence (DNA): TGTGCCAGCAGCCAGAGACAGGGACATATCTACGAGCAGTACTTC.

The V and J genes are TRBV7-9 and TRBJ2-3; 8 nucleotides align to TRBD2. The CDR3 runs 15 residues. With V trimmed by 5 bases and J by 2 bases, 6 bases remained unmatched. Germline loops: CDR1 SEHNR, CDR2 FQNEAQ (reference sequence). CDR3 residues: CASSITSGLTDTQYF. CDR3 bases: TGTGCCAGCAGCATTACTAGCGGACTCACAGATACGCAGTATTTT.

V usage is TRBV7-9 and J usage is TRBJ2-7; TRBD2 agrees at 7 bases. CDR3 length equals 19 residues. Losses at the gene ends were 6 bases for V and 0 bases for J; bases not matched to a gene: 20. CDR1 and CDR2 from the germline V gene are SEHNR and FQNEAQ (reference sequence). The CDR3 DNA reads TGTGCCAGCAGTTCATCTAACGGGAGCGGGGCCCATAGCTCCTACGAGCAGTACTTC. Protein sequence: CASSSSNGSGAHSSYEQYF.

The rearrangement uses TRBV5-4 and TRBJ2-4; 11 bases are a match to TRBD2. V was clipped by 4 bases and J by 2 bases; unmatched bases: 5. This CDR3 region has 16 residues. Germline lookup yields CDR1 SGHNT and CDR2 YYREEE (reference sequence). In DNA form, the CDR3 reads TGTGCCAGCAGCCATGGGACTAGCGGAACCAAAAACATTCAGTACTTC. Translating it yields CASSHGTSGTKNIQYF.

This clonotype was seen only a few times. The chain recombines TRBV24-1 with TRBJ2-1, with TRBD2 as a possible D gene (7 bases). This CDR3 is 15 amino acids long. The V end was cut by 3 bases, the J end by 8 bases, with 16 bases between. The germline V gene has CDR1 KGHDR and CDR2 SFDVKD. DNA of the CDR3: TGTGCCACCAGTGATCCTGGGGGGGGGCTGGATGAGCAGTTCTTC. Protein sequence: CATSDPGGGLDEQFF.

The CDR3 spells CASRSRQIPRQGEVLFSRNYGYTF. The DNA of the CDR3 is TGTGCCAGCCGTAGCCGTCAGATCCCTCGGCAGGGGGAGGTTTTGTTTTCTAGAAACTATGGCTACACCTTC. The chain uses TRBV2 and TRBJ1-2; 7 bases are a match to TRBD1. Looked up from germline, CDR1 is SNHLY and CDR2 is FYNNEI. Trimming removed 8 bases from V and 2 bases from J; junction bases left unmatched: 38. This CDR3 is 24 amino acids long.

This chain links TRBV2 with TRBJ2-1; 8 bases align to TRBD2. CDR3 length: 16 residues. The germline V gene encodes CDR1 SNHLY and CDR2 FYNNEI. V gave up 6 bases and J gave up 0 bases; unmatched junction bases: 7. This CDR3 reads CASRSGLGTSYNEQFF. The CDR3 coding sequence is TGTGCCAGCAGGTCGGGACTAGGGACCTCCTACAATGAGCAGTTCTTC.

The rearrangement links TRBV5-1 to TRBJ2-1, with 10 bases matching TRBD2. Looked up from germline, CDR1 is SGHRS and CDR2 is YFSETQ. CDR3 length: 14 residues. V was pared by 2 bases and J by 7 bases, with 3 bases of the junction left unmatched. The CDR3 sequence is CASSLAGGVNEQFF. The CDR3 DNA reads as TGCGCCAGCAGCTTAGCGGGAGGGGTGAATGAGCAGTTCTTC.

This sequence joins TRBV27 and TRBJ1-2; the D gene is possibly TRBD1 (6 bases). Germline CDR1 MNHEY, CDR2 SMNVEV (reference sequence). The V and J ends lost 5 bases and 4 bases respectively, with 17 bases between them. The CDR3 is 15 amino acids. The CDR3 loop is CASSDGQPNLYGYTF. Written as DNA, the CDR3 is TGTGCCAGCAGTGACGGACAGCCGAATCTCTATGGCTACACCTTC.

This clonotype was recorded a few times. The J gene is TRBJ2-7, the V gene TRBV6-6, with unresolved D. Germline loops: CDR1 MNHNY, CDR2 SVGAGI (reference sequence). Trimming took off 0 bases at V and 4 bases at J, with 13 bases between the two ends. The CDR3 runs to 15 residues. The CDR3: CASSYSVSLNYEQYF. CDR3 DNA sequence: TGTGCCAGCAGTTACTCTGTCAGCTTGAATTACGAGCAGTACTTC.

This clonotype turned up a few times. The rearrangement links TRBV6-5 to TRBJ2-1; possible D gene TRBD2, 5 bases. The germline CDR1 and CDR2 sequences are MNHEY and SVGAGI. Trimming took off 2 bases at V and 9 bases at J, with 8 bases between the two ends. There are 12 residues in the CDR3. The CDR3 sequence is CASSYGRGEQFF. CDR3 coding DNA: TGTGCCAGCAGTTACGGGAGAGGTGAGCAGTTCTTC.

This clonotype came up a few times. CDR3 residues: CASKMGQGNYGYTF. The CDR3 DNA reads TGTGCCAGCAAAATGGGACAGGGGAACTATGGCTACACCTTC. This chain uses TRBV12-3 or TRBV12-4 with TRBJ1-2; 10 bases align to TRBD1. CDR3 length equals 14 residues. The junction had 4 bases not matched to a gene; V was cut back by 7 bases and J by 2 bases.

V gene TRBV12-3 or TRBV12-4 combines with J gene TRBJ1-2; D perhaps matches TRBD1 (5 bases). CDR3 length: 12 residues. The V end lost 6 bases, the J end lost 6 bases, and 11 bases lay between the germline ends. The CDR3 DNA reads TGTGCCAGCAGCTGGGGCGAAGATGGCTACACCTTC. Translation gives CASSWGEDGYTF.

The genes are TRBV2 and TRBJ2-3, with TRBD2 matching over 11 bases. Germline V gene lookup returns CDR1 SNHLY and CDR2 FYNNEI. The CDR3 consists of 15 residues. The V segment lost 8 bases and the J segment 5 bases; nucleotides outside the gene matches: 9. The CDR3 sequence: CASRATSGSQDTQYF. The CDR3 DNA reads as TGTGCCAGCCGCGCTACTAGCGGGAGTCAAGATACGCAGTATTTT.

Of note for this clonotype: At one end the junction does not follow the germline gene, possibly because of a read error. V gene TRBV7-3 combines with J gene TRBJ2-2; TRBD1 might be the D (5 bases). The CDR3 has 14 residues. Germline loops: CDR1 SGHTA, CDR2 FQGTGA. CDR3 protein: CASTLGANTGELFF. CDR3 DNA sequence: TGTGCCAGCACCTTAGGGGCGAACACCGGGGAGCTGTTTTTT.

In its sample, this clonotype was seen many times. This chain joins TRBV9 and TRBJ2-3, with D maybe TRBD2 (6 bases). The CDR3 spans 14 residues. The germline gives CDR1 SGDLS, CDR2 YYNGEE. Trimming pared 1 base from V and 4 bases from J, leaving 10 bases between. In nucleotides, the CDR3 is TGTGCCAGCAGCGTAACCGGGGGTGCAGATACGCAGTATTTT. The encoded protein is CASSVTGGADTQYF.

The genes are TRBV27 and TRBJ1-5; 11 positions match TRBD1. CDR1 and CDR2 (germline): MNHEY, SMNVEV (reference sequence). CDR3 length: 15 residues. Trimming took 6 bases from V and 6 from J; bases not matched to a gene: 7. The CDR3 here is CASRTGQGESQPQHF. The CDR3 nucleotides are TGTGCCAGCAGGACGGGACAGGGGGAGTCTCAGCCCCAGCATTTT.

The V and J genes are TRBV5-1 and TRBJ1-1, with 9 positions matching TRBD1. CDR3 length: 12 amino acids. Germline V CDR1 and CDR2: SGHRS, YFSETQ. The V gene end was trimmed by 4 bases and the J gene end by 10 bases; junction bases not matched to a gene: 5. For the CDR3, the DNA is TGCGCCAGCAGCGCCGGGACAGGGCGAGCTTTCTTT. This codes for CASSAGTGRAFF.

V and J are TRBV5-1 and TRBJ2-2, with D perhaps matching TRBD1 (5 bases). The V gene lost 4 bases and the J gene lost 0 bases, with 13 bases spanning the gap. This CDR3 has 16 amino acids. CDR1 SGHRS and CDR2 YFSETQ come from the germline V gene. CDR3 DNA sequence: TGCGCCAGCAGCCCTCCGACAGCGACGAACACCGGGGAGCTGTTTTTT. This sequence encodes CASSPPTATNTGELFF.